This is a list of T cell receptor beta chains from one sample in a study of T cell repertoires in cytomegalovirus infection. TCRdb re-analysed the reads in MiXCR, keeping a single row per CDR3 protein. The sample carries 490,000 or so distinct CDR3 sequences, over 9% recorded once. Sequencing was performed on PBMCs. The receptors shown here come from a human donor in good health (CMV status not recorded). Some clones in this sample may be carry-over from other donors' samples. CDR3s include the opening cysteine and the closing phenylalanine or tryptophan. A D gene is named only where the DNA matches it firmly. Size is stated for part of the rows, as once, few or many counts, or as a class when the clone is expanded.

v_call	d_call	j_call	cdr3_length	clone_size	cdr3_aa	cdr3_nt
TRBV19	TRBD2	TRBJ2-3	19	-	CASSIAGGVSSLRTDTQYF	TGTGCCAGTAGTATAGCGGGGGGAGTGAGCAGCCTCCGGACAGATACGCAGTATTTT
TRBV28	-	TRBJ2-1	15	many	CASAELAIGGNEQFF	TGTGCCAGCGCAGAACTAGCCATAGGGGGCAATGAGCAGTTCTTC
TRBV7-8	-	TRBJ2-3	14	many	CASGQGASTDTQYF	TGTGCCAGCGGTCAGGGTGCTAGCACAGATACGCAGTATTTT
TRBV6-6	-	TRBJ2-1	15	many	CASTSHEPPENEQFF	TGTGCCAGCACCTCTCACGAGCCCCCTGAAAATGAGCAGTTCTTC
TRBV20-1	-	TRBJ2-1	12	-	CSAPEPHNEQFF	TGCAGTGCCCCGGAACCCCACAATGAGCAGTTCTTC
TRBV5-1	-	TRBJ2-3	14	-	CASSLLTDTDTQYF	TGCGCCAGCAGCCTCTTGACAGATACAGATACGCAGTATTTT
TRBV5-1	-	TRBJ2-3	14	many	CASRTGPSTDTQYF	TGCGCCAGCAGGACAGGCCCTAGCACAGATACGCAGTATTTT
TRBV5-4	TRBD2	TRBJ2-5	16	many	CASSSIAGPSQETQYF	TGTGCCAGCAGCTCCATAGCGGGACCCTCTCAAGAGACCCAGTACTTC
TRBV28	-	TRBJ1-1	14	many	CASSSGQMNTEAFF	TGTGCCAGCAGCTCTGGACAAATGAACACTGAAGCTTTCTTT
TRBV7-2	TRBD2	TRBJ2-3	17	-	CASSPGLAGAWADTQYF	TGTGCCAGCAGCCCTGGACTAGCGGGAGCCTGGGCAGATACGCAGTATTTT